This T cell receptor (beta chain) was recorded in a study of blood T cell repertoires in COVID-19. At the level of the study: Samples of COVID-19 (acute and convalescent) were obtained from the United States, Italy and Spain. From T cells, B-cell-depleted T cells, or PBMCs came the material, which was cDNA or gDNA.

Assay used: immunoSEQ multiplex PCR; TCRdb lists only in-frame clones, some missing. The sample lists some 30,000 clones, 65% to 90% occurring once. V dropped 3 bases and J dropped 2; count of bases not matched to a gene: 3. Germline lookup yields CDR1 GTSNPN and CDR2 SVGIG (reference sequence). CDR3 length equals 15 residues. Sequencing was performed on peripheral blood. The TCR was taken from a man aged 60-69 years with active COVID-19. The rearrangement links TRBV30 to TRBJ2-1; TRBD2 matches at 11 bases. The CDR3 is CAWRLAGGPYNEQFF. The CDR3 bases are TGTGCCTGGAGGTTAGCGGGAGGGCCCTACAATGAGCAGTTCTTC. The full variable domain, in which reference TRBV30 and TRBJ2-1 provide the parts outside the CDR3, is SQTIHQWPATLVQPVGSPLSLECTVEGTSNPNLYWYRQAAGRGLQLLFYSVGIGQISSEVPQNLSASRPQDRQFILSSKKLLLSDSGFYLCAWRLAGGPYNEQFFGPGTRLTVL.